A single sample gave rise to the 9 T cell receptor beta chains below, sequenced in a study of shared clonotypes between healthy human individuals (TCRdb year 2020). The library was prepared using the immunoSEQ multiplex PCR assay. TCRdb obtained this table from immuneACCESS and retained in-frame rearrangements with V and J assigned. These tables miss some clones; where compared with another copy, unresolved V genes account for less than half of the shortfall, and the remainder is unexplained. A total of millions of clones appear in this sample, 95% of them only once. The ten largest clones take up 0.1% to 0.15% of the sample. Material: naive CD4+ T cells sorted from blood. Explained via the paper, the cell subset or site label denotes: CD45RA+ positively selected. These receptors originate from a man aged 18 to 30 in good health.

As for this clone: Other nucleotide sequences in the sample specify the same CDR3. The rearrangement joins TRBV2 to TRBJ2-1, with 10 bases fitting TRBD2. Germline-derived CDR1 and CDR2 are SNHLY and FYNNEI. V shed 2 bases, J shed 2 bases, and the junction held 0 bases outside the gene matches. This CDR3 contains 15 residues. The chain's CDR3 is CASSELAGAYNEQFF. For the CDR3, the DNA is TGTGCCAGCAGTGAACTAGCGGGGGCCTACAATGAGCAGTTCTTC.

This chain joins TRBV5-1 and TRBJ1-5; tentative D call: TRBD1 (6 bases). Between the trimmed V and J ends, which lost 2 bases and 4 bases, there was a span of 19 bases. The CDR3 length is 17 residues. The germline gives CDR1 SGHRS, CDR2 YFSETQ. CDR3: CASSLNPPDSSNQPQHF. CDR3 bases: TGCGCCAGCAGCTTAAATCCCCCGGACAGCTCTAATCAGCCCCAGCATTTT.

The chain employs TRBV5-4 and TRBJ2-5; weak D call: TRBD1 (6 bases). Germline values: CDR1 SGHNT, CDR2 YYREEE (reference sequence). The CDR3 has 12 residues. With 4 bases removed from V and 4 bases from J, the gap between germline ends came to 8 bases. This chain's CDR3 is CASSKTGETQYF. Written as DNA, the CDR3 is TGTGCCAGCAGCAAGACAGGAGAGACCCAGTACTTC.

The chain joins TRBV18 to TRBJ2-1; 8 nucleotides agree with TRBD1. This CDR3 comprises 14 residues. The germline gives CDR1 KGHSH, CDR2 LQKENI. V trimming: 6 bases; J trimming: 9 bases; junction bases outside the gene matches: 10. DNA of the CDR3: TGTGCCAGCTCCACGTCACAGGGGGTTAGTGAGCAGTTCTTC. It is translated as CASSTSQGVSEQFF.

This clone was seen once. The rearrangement uses TRBV10-3 and TRBJ2-3; 9 bases match TRBD2. This CDR3 has 17 amino acids. Trimming at V came to 1 base and at J to 2 bases, leaving 7 bases not matched to a gene. The germline V gene has CDR1 ENHRY and CDR2 SYGVKD. The CDR3 nucleotides read TGTGCCATCAGTGAGTTAGGCCTAGCGGGGATCACAGATACGCAGTATTTT. Amino acid sequence: CAISELGLAGITDTQYF.

This chain connects TRBV30 to TRBJ1-3; TRBD1 is a possible D gene (6 bases). CDR3 length: 16 amino acids. V was trimmed by 5 bases and J by 0 bases, leaving 17 bases between them. Germline V gene lookup returns CDR1 GTSNPN and CDR2 SVGIG (reference sequence). This CDR3 reads CAWELGQLSSGNTIYF. The CDR3 coding sequence is TGTGCCTGGGAGCTCGGACAGTTAAGCTCTGGAAACACCATATATTTT.

In this sample, this clone turned up once. The chain has TRBV2 and TRBJ2-3, with 14 bases that match TRBD2. This CDR3 has 17 amino acids. CDR1 and CDR2 (germline): SNHLY, FYNNEI. The V gene end was trimmed by 1 base and the J gene end by 4 bases; junction bases not matched to a gene: 4. For the CDR3, the DNA is TGTGCCAGCAGTGAAGGCGGACTAGCGGGAGGAGCAGATACGCAGTATTTT. This translates into CASSEGGLAGGADTQYF.

The rearrangement joins TRBV6-6 to TRBJ1-2, with TRBD1 identical over 9 bases. The CDR3 is made up of 14 amino acids. V gave up 6 bases and J gave up 5 bases; unmatched junction bases: 7. CDR1 and CDR2 (germline): MNHNY, SVGAGI (reference sequence). CDR3 sequence reads: CASRGGQGLYGYTF. The CDR3 coding sequence is TGTGCCAGCAGGGGCGGACAGGGGTTATATGGCTACACCTTC.

The CDR3 region has the DNA TGCGCCAGCAGCCAAGATTTTCTTCAGGCTACCTACGAGCAGTACTTC. This encodes CASSQDFLQATYEQYF. The chain carries TRBV4-1 and TRBJ2-7; D not resolved. V lost 0 bases and J lost 2, with 14 bases in between. The CDR3 is 16 residues long. Germline CDR1 is MGHRA and CDR2 is YSYEKL.